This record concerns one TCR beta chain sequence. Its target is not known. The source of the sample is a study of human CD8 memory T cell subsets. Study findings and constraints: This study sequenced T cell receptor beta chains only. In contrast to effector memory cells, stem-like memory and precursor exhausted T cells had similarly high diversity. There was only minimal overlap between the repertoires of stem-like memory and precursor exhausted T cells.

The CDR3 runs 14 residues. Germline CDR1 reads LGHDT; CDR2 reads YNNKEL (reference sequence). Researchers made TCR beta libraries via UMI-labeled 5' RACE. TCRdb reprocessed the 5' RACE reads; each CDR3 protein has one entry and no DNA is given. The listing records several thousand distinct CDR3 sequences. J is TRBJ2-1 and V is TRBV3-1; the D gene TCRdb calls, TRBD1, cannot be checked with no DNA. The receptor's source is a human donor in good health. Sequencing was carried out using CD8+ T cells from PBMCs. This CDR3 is CASSVLRGQGEQFF.